The rows below give T cell receptor beta chains drawn from one sample of a study of cytomegalovirus exposure and HLA in healthy donors. Assay used: immunoSEQ multiplex PCR; TCRdb lists only in-frame clones, some missing. The table has around 210,000 clones, just under 80% seen once; the top ten hold more than 0.45%. Sequenced input: PBMCs. Receptors originate from a boy younger than 18 in good health and CMV-seronegative. Each CDR3 is given with its conserved first and last residue. Fields, in order: J gene, clone size, D gene, V gene, CDR3 protein, CDR3 DNA. A D gene is named only where the DNA matches it firmly. Rows give clone size only sometimes, using once, few, many, or a class for an expanded clone.

>TRBJ2-1|-|-|TRBV10-1
CASSAGTYNEQFF
TGCGCCAGCAGCGCCGGGACCTACAATGAGCAGTTCTTC
>TRBJ2-3|-|-|TRBV6-6
CASSYTVQGRDTQYF
TGTGCCAGCAGTTACACGGTTCAGGGGAGAGATACGCAGTATTTT
>TRBJ1-2|once|TRBD1|TRBV2
CASSAEGARYGYTF
TGTGCCAGCAGTGCTGAGGGGGCAAGGTATGGCTACACCTTC
>TRBJ1-2|-|TRBD1|TRBV4-1
CASSQDLRTGNYGYTF
TGCGCCAGCAGCCAAGATTTGAGGACAGGGAACTATGGCTACACCTTC
>TRBJ1-5|-|-|TRBV2
CASRPGGGLGNQPQHF
TGTGCCAGCAGGCCGGGGGGGGGTTTGGGCAATCAGCCCCAGCATTTT
>TRBJ1-5|-|TRBD1|TRBV28
CASSFPTGVDSNQPQHF
TGTGCCAGCAGTTTCCCCACAGGGGTCGATAGCAATCAGCCCCAGCATTTT
>TRBJ2-7|-|TRBD2|TRBV4-1
CASSHRLAGGAYEQYF
TGCGCCAGCAGCCACCGTTTAGCGGGAGGGGCCTACGAGCAGTACTTC
>TRBJ1-2|-|-|TRBV5-1
CASSFNGDYGYTF
TGCGCCAGCAGCTTTAACGGGGACTATGGCTACACCTTC
>TRBJ2-7|-|TRBD1|TRBV9
CASSVAGTGDHEQYF
TGTGCCAGCAGCGTAGCCGGGACAGGGGACCACGAGCAGTACTTC
>TRBJ1-1|-|TRBD1|TRBV18
CASSPRGQANTEAFF
TGTGCCAGCTCACCACGGGGACAGGCCAACACTGAAGCTTTCTTT
>TRBJ1-1|-|-|TRBV5-6
CASSFVRGGEAFF
TGTGCCAGCAGCTTTGTCAGAGGCGGTGAAGCTTTCTTT
>TRBJ2-3|-|TRBD2|TRBV18
CASSLLATDTQYF
TGTGCCAGCTCACTACTAGCGACAGATACGCAGTATTTT
>TRBJ1-2|-|-|TRBV5-1
CASSPGSLSYGYTF
TGCGCCAGCAGCCCAGGATCCCTTAGTTATGGCTACACCTTC
>TRBJ2-7|few|-|TRBV5-6
CASSLTTAGWGYEQYF
TGTGCCAGCAGCTTGACTACCGCGGGGTGGGGCTACGAGCAGTACTTC
>TRBJ1-3|-|TRBD1|TRBV11-2
CASSKDRSGNTIYF
TGTGCCAGCAGCAAGGACAGGTCAGGAAACACCATATATTTT
>TRBJ1-3|-|-|TRBV10-2
CASGGGLEGNTIYF
TGCGCCAGCGGCGGGGGGCTAGAGGGAAACACCATATATTTT
>TRBJ2-3|-|-|TRBV4-1
CASSSSGLVTDTQYF
TGCGCCAGCAGTTCCTCAGGGCTGGTCACAGATACGCAGTATTTT
>TRBJ2-1|once|TRBD1|TRBV5-1
CASSLVGQGYEQFF
TGCGCCAGCAGCTTGGTTGGACAGGGGTATGAGCAGTTCTTC
>TRBJ2-1|-|TRBD2|TRBV18
CASSSGTSGGPYYNEQFF
TGTGCCAGCTCATCGGGGACTAGCGGGGGGCCCTACTACAATGAGCAGTTCTTC
>TRBJ2-4|-|-|TRBV5-1
CASSLQETNDIQYF
TGCGCCAGCAGCTTACAGGAGACAAACGACATTCAGTACTTC
>TRBJ1-1|-|-|TRBV5-1
CASSLSGLEMNTEAFF
TGCGCCAGCAGCTTGTCCGGACTGGAGATGAACACTGAAGCTTTCTTT
>TRBJ2-6|-|-|TRBV7-2
CASSLRLGAGSGANVLTF
TGTGCCAGCAGCTTAAGGTTGGGGGCAGGCTCTGGGGCCAACGTCCTGACTTTC
>TRBJ2-7|-|TRBD2|TRBV6-5
CASRRALAGGNEQYF
TGTGCCAGCAGGAGAGCACTAGCGGGGGGCAACGAGCAGTACTTC
>TRBJ1-1|many|-|TRBV6-5
CASSYSPDTEAFF
TGTGCCAGCAGTTACTCGCCAGATACTGAAGCTTTCTTT
>TRBJ2-7|-|-|TRBV11-2
CASSQRTGYVAEQYF
TGTGCCAGCAGCCAACGAACAGGGTATGTAGCCGAGCAGTACTTC
>TRBJ1-1|-|TRBD1|TRBV29-1
CSVETGVEAFF
TGCAGCGTGGAGACAGGGGTGGAAGCTTTCTTT
>TRBJ2-4|-|TRBD2|TRBV28
CASSFRPSGVCYF
TGTGCCAGCAGTTTCCGTCCGAGCGGGGTTTGCTACTTC
>TRBJ2-5|-|-|TRBV10-2
CASSESDWWAQYF
TGCGCCAGCAGTGAGTCCGACTGGTGGGCCCAGTACTTC
>TRBJ2-1|-|-|TRBV29-1
CSVEWQADNEQFF
TGCAGCGTTGAATGGCAGGCAGACAATGAGCAGTTCTTC
>TRBJ2-5|once|TRBD1|TRBV5-6
CASSAQGYETQYF
TGTGCCAGCAGCGCACAGGGGTACGAGACCCAGTACTTC
>TRBJ2-7|-|-|TRBV11-2
CASSFRELYEQYF
TGTGCCAGCAGCTTCCGCGAACTCTACGAGCAGTACTTC
>TRBJ2-7|-|TRBD2|TRBV5-1
CASSLERGGNEQYF
TGCGCCAGCAGCTTGGAACGGGGGGGGAACGAGCAGTACTTC
>TRBJ2-7|-|TRBD1|TRBV7-9
CASSLGTGQGEQYF
TGTGCCAGCAGCTTAGGGACAGGGCAAGGCGAGCAGTACTTC
>TRBJ2-7|-|TRBD1|TRBV25-1
CASSSGTGRALGSYEQYF
TGTGCCAGCAGTTCCGGGACAGGGAGGGCCCTAGGATCCTACGAGCAGTACTTC
>TRBJ2-3|once|-|TRBV4-2
CASSQDHISRVVTDTQYF
TGTGCCAGCAGCCAAGATCATATTAGCCGGGTCGTTACAGATACGCAGTATTTT
>TRBJ2-1|-|TRBD1|TRBV5-4
CASSSQGSRNEQFF
TGTGCCAGCAGCTCACAGGGGAGTCGAAATGAGCAGTTCTTC
>TRBJ2-1|-|TRBD1|TRBV2
CASQQGYEQFF
TGTGCCAGTCAACAGGGGTATGAGCAGTTCTTC
>TRBJ1-4|few|-|TRBV11-2
CASSLGVGGHNEKLFF
TGTGCCAGCAGCTTAGGGGTTGGAGGTCATAATGAAAAACTGTTTTTT
>TRBJ2-1|-|TRBD2|TRBV14
CASSLWGGAYNEQFF
TGTGCCAGCAGCCTTTGGGGAGGGGCATACAATGAGCAGTTCTTC
>TRBJ2-1|-|TRBD1|TRBV6-1
CASRLTGEHEQFF
TGTGCCAGCAGGCTGACAGGGGAACATGAGCAGTTCTTC
>TRBJ2-7|-|-|TRBV2
CASSIFGGDMGEQYF
TGTGCCAGCAGTATTTTTGGCGGGGATATGGGCGAGCAGTACTTC
>TRBJ1-5|-|-|TRBV9
CASSPGRGFGNQPQHF
TGTGCCAGCAGCCCAGGCCGAGGGTTCGGCAATCAGCCCCAGCATTTT
>TRBJ2-7|-|-|TRBV5-6
CASSLAGGGPLEQYF
TGTGCCAGCAGCTTGGCCGGGGGAGGCCCGCTCGAGCAGTACTTC
>TRBJ1-2|-|TRBD1|TRBV14
CASSDRTGGYGYTF
TGTGCCAGCAGCGATCGGACAGGGGGCTATGGCTACACCTTC
>TRBJ1-4|few|-|TRBV12-2
CASRAQGNREKLFF
TGTGCAAGTCGGGCGCAGGGGAATAGAGAAAAACTGTTTTTT
>TRBJ1-4|-|-|TRBV19
CASSIVHGTNEKLFF
TGTGCCAGTAGTATTGTTCACGGAACTAATGAAAAACTGTTTTTT
>TRBJ2-7|-|TRBD1|TRBV11-2
CASSQDRTFSYEQYF
TGTGCCAGCAGCCAGGACAGGACCTTCTCCTACGAGCAGTACTTC
>TRBJ2-3|-|-|TRBV9
CASSKASTDTQYF
TGTGCCAGCAGCAAAGCTAGCACAGATACGCAGTATTTT
>TRBJ2-3|-|TRBD2|TRBV5-5
CASSHPSGSSTDTQYF
TGTGCCAGCAGCCACCCTAGCGGGTCTAGCACAGATACGCAGTATTTT
>TRBJ1-6|few|TRBD1|TRBV6-6
CASSYAGTGDSPLHF
TGTGCCAGCAGTTACGCTGGGACAGGTGATTCACCCCTCCACTTT
>TRBJ2-5|-|-|TRBV4-2
CASSQDSRLGGTQYF
TGTGCCAGCAGCCAAGATTCGAGACTAGGCGGGACCCAGTACTTC
>TRBJ2-5|once|-|TRBV5-1
CASSLGQQETQYF
TGCGCCAGCAGCTTGGGGCAGCAAGAGACCCAGTACTTC
>TRBJ2-7|-|-|TRBV5-1
CASSSSPGPTYEQYF
TGCGCCAGCAGTTCTTCTCCAGGGCCAACCTACGAGCAGTACTTC
>TRBJ1-2|-|TRBD1|TRBV2
CASSEWTGTGSFGYGYTF
TGTGCCAGCAGTGAATGGACCGGGACAGGGTCCTTCGGCTATGGCTACACCTTC
>TRBJ2-1|few|-|TRBV4-2
CASSRYREVEQFF
TGTGCCAGCAGCCGCTACAGGGAAGTTGAGCAGTTCTTC
>TRBJ1-2|-|-|TRBV4-1
CASSPLYIGLQKTYGYTF
TGCGCCAGCAGCCCCCTTTACATAGGACTACAGAAGACCTATGGCTACACCTTC
>TRBJ1-1|-|-|TRBV9
CASSVGGRNTEAFF
TGTGCCAGCAGCGTAGGAGGAAGGAACACTGAAGCTTTCTTT
>TRBJ1-5|-|-|TRBV2
CASSEIGLPGPQHF
TGTGCCAGCAGCGAGATCGGACTGCCTGGGCCCCAGCATTTT
>TRBJ2-6|-|-|TRBV5-6
CASSPPQGAGANVLTF
TGTGCCAGCAGCCCGCCCCAGGGCGCCGGGGCCAACGTCCTGACTTTC